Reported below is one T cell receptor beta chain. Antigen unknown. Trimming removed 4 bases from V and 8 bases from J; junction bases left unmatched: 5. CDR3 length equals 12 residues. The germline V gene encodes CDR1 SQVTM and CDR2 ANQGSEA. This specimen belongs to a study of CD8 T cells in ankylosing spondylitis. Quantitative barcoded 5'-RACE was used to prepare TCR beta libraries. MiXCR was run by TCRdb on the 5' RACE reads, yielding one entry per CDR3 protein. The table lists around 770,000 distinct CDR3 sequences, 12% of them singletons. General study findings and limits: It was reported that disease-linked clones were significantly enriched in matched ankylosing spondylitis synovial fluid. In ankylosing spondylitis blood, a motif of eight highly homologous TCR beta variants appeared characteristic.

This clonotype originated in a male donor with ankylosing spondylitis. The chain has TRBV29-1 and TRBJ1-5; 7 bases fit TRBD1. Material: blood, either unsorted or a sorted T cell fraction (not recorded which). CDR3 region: CSVGDRVKPQHF. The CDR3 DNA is TGCAGCGTTGGTGACAGGGTTAAGCCCCAGCATTTT.